This T cell receptor (beta chain) came from a study of T cells in Graves' hyperthyroidism and ophthalmopathy. Study at large: Before any treatment, at initial diagnosis, peripheral blood was collected.

V was pared by 6 bases and J by 4 bases, with 11 bases of the junction left unmatched. CDR1 is MDHEN and CDR2 is SYDVKM in the germline V gene. The CDR3 runs 16 residues. The study enrolled patients aged 18 to 65 with newly diagnosed hyperthyroidism of under 2 months' duration. Amplification of TCR beta CDR3 regions was performed using RNA transcripts as template. HTBI primers drove first-round RT-PCR of the TCR CDR3. TCRdb analysed the multiplex PCR reads with MiXCR anew, one entry per CDR3 protein. Of 370,000 or so distinct CDR3 sequences listed, around 25% are singletons. The clonotype originates from a man aged 45 to 65 with Graves' hyperthyroidism. The chain carries TRBV28 and TRBJ2-2; 7 nucleotides match TRBD2. Sequenced sample: blood. CDR3 sequence reads: CASSLYGLVGTGELFF. In nucleotides, the CDR3 is TGTGCCAGCAGCCTCTATGGACTAGTGGGCACCGGGGAGCTGTTTTTT. The full variable domain, in which reference TRBV28 and TRBJ2-2 provide the parts outside the CDR3, is DVKVTQSSRYLVKRTGEKVFLECVQDMDHENMFWYRQDPGLGLRLIYFSYDVKMKEKGDIPEGYSVSREKKERFSLILESASTNQTSMYLCASSLYGLVGTGELFFGEGSRLTVL.